This T cell receptor delta chain was captured in a study of gamma-delta T cells after stem cell transplantation (dated by TCRdb to between 2015 and 2016). Preparation of the library involved RT-PCR. TCRdb lists the instrument as Illumina MiSeq. TCRdb called clones afresh from the public reads with CATT; identical DNA rows were later merged. The sample records about 10,000 delta-chain clones, approximately 37% of which are singletons. Around 2.8% of the sample is taken by the ten largest. This clone turned up a few times. It lacks a known antigen. Per-nucleotide qualities are absent, and no much larger clonotype sits a single base away. V and J are trimmed by 0 bases and 0 bases, and the gene matches miss 2 bases of the junction. The CDR3 has 15 amino acids, counting the end cysteine and phenylalanine. Kept here is only the CDR3 DNA, which spans 45 bases and is read in frame from base 1. Based on the germline V gene, the CDR1 and CDR2 sequences are GEAIGNYY and EKD.

Sequencing was done on a sample of gamma-delta T cells. The receptor's source is a human donor. It is not recorded whose cells these are; they may come from a transplant donor. The sequence is built from TRDV2 and TRDJ1, with 8 bases in between that match TRDD3. The DNA is as follows: TGTGCCTGTGACACCGTTGGGGGATACACCGATAAACTCATCTTT. The resulting protein is CACDTVGGYTDKLIF.